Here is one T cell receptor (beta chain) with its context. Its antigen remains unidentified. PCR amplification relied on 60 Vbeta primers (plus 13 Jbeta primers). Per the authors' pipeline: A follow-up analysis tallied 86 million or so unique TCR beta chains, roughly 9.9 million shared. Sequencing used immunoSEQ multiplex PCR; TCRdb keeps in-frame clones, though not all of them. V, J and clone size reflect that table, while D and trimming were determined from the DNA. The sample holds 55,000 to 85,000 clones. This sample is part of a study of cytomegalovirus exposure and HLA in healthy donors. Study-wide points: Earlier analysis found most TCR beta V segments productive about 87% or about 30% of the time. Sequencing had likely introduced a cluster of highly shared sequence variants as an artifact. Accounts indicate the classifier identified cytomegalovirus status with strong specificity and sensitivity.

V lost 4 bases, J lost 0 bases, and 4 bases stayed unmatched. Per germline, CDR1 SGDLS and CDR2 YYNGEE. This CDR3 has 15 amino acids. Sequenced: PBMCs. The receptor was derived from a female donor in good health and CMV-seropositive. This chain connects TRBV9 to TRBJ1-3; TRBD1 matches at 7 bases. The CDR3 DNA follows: TGTGCCAGCAGCCCCCGGGACAGCTCTGGAAACACCATATATTTT. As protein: CASSPRDSSGNTIYF.